The source of this TCR beta chain is a study of blood T cell repertoires in COVID-19. Study details: The study drew acute and convalescent COVID-19 samples from the United States, Italy and Spain. T cells, B-cell-depleted T cells, or PBMCs provided the cDNA or gDNA that served as material.

In the case of this clone: This same CDR3 is encoded by further DNA sequences in the sample.

In the authors' workflow: Quantification of nucleated cells was approximated via reference gene primer amplification. Measured with immunoSEQ multiplex PCR; TCRdb has only the in-frame clones, and not every one. V, J and clone size are those of that table, while D and trimming were read from the DNA. The sample has over 200,000 clones; 70% to 90% are singletons. V lost 1 base and J lost 2; bases outside the gene matches: 0. This CDR3 is 15 amino acids long. Germline CDR1 is LGHNA and CDR2 is YSLEER. The chain recombines TRBV4-3 with TRBJ2-7, with 12 bases aligning to TRBD2. The sample consisted of peripheral blood. This TCR derives from a young woman who had recovered from COVID-19. CDR3 DNA sequence: TGCGCCAGCAGCCAAGGGACTAGCGGGGCCTACGAGCAGTACTTC. Its protein product is CASSQGTSGAYEQYF.